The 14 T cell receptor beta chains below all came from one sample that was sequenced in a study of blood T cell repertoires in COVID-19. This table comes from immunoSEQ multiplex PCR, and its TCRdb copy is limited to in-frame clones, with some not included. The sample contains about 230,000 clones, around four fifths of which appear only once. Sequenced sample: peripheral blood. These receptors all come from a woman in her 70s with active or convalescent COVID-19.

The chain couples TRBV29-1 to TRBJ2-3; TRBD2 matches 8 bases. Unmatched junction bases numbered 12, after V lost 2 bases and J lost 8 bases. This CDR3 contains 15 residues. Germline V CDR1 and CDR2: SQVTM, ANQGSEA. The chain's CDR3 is CSVEKSGSLRGTQYF. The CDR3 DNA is TGCAGCGTTGAAAAGAGCGGGAGTTTGAGGGGTACGCAGTATTTT.

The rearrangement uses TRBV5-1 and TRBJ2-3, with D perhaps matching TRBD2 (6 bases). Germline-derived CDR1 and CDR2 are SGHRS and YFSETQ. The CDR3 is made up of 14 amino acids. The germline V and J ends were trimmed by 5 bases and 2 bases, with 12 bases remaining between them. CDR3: CASRRDWDTDTQYF. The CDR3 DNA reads TGCGCCAGCAGACGGGACTGGGACACAGATACGCAGTATTTT.

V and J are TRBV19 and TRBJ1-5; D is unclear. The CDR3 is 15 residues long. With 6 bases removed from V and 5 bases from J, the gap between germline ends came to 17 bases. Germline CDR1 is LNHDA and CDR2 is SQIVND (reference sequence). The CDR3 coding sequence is TGTGCCAGTAGCCGCCCGGGTCAGAACTATCAGCCCCAGCATTTT. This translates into CASSRPGQNYQPQHF. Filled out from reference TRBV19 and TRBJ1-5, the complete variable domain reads DGGITQSPKYLFRKEGQNVTLSCEQNLNHDAMYWYRQDPGQGLRLIYYSQIVNDFQKGDIAEGYSVSREKKESFPLTVTSAQKNPTAFYLCASSRPGQNYQPQHFGDGTRLSIL.

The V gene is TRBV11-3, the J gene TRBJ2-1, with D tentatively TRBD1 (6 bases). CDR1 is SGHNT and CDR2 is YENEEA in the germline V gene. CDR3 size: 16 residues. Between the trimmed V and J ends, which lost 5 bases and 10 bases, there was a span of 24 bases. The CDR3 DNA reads TGTGCCAGCAGCGCCCCTGGGTTTCCAGGGGTAAGGGAGCAGTTCTTC. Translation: CASSAPGFPGVREQFF.

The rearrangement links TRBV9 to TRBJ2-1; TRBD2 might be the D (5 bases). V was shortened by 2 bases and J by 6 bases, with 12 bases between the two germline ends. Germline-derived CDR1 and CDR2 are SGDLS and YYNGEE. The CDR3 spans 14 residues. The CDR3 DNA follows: TGTGCCAGCAGCGTCCCATCGGAGGCCAATGAGCAGTTCTTC. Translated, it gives CASSVPSEANEQFF.

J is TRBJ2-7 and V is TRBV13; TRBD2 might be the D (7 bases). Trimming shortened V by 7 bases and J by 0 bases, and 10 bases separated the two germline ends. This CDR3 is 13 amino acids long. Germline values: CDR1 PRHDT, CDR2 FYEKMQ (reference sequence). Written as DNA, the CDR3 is TGTGCCAGCAAGGGGGGGCCCTCCTACGAGCAGTACTTC. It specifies CASKGGPSYEQYF. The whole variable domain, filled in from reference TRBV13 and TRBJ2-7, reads AAGVIQSPRHLIKEKRETATLKCYPIPRHDTVYWYQQGPGQDPQFLISFYEKMQSDKGSIPDRFSAQQFSDYHSELNMSSLELGDSALYFCASKGGPSYEQYFGPGTRLTVT.

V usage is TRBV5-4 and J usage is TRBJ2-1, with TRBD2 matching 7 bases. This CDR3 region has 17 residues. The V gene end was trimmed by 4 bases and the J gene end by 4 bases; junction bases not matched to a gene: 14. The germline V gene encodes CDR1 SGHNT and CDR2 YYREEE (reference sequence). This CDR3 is CASSHPGGAGAYNEQFF. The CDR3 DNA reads TGTGCCAGCAGCCACCCCGGGGGTGCGGGAGCATACAATGAGCAGTTCTTC. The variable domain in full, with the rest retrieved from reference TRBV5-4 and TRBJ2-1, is ETGVTQSPTHLIKTRGQQVTLRCSSQSGHNTVSWYQQALGQGPQFIFQYYREEENGRGNFPPRFSGLQFPNYSSELNVNALELDDSALYLCASSHPGGAGAYNEQFFGPGTRLTVL.

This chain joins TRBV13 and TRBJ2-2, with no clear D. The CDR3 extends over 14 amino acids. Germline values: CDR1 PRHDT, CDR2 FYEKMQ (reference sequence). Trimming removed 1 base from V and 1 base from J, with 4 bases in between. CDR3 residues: CASSLAENTGELFF. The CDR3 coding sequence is TGTGCCAGCAGCTTAGCAGAGAACACCGGGGAGCTGTTTTTT.

CDR3 residues: CASSLALTSFGELFF. In DNA, the CDR3 is TGCGCCAGCAGCTTGGCCCTGACTAGCTTCGGGGAGCTGTTTTTT. The chain joins TRBV5-1 to TRBJ2-2, with 7 nucleotides matching TRBD2. The CDR3 covers 15 residues. V shed 0 bases and J 7 bases; nucleotides not matched to a gene: 6. CDR1 is SGHRS and CDR2 is YFSETQ in the germline V gene.

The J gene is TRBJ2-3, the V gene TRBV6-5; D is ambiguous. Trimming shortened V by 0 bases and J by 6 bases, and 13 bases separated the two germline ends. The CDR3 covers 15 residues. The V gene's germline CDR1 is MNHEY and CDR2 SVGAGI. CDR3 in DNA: TGTGCCAGCAGTTACTCGAACCCCGAGGAGGATACGCAGTATTTT. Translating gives CASSYSNPEEDTQYF.

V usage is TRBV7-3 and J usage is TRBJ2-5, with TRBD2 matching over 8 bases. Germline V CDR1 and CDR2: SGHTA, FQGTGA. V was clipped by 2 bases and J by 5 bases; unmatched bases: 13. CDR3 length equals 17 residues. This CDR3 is CASSLGLAGTAAETQYF. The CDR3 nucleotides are TGTGCCAGCAGCTTAGGGTTAGCGGGGACTGCTGCTGAGACCCAGTACTTC.

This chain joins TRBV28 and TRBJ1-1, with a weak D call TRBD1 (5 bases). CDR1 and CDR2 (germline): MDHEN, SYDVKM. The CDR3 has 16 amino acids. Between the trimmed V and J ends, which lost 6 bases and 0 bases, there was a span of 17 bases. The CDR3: CASSPPPRGVNTEAFF. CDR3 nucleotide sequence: TGTGCCAGCAGCCCCCCTCCTAGGGGCGTGAACACTGAAGCTTTCTTT.

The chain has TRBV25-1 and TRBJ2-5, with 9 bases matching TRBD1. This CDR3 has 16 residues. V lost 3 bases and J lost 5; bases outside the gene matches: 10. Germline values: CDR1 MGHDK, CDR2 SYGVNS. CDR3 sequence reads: CASSDPGTGRRETQYF. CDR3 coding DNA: TGTGCCAGCAGTGACCCCGGGACAGGGAGGAGGGAGACCCAGTACTTC.

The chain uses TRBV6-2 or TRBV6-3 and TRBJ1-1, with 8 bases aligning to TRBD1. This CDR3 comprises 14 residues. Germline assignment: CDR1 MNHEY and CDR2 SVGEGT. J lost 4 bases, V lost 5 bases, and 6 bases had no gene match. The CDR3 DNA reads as TGTGCCAGCAGTGACGGACAGGGAATCACTGAAGCTTTCTTT. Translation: CASSDGQGITEAFF.